The T cell receptor (beta chain) described here comes from a study of cytomegalovirus exposure and HLA in healthy donors. Findings and caveats of the study: Reportedly, a later analysis found an Asian-associated ancestry cluster had fewer N-insertions than the approximately 670-donor mean. It was shown in a later analysis that HLA-associated TCR beta chains were more clonally expanded than other, equally common chains.

Primers included in the PCR were 60 Vbeta and 13 Jbeta primers. The assay was immunoSEQ multiplex PCR, and TCRdb's table has in-frame clones only and misses some. This table has about 190,000 clones, roughly 80% appearing once. Remarks on this clone: Its antigen remains unknown.

Germline V CDR1 and CDR2: SGDLS, YYNGEE. This CDR3 region has 13 residues. J lost 11 bases, V lost 0 bases, and 7 bases had no gene match. This clonotype was sampled from a woman aged 25 to 39 in good health and CMV-seropositive. The sequencing sample was made of PBMCs. The rearrangement links TRBV9 to TRBJ2-5; TRBD2 aligns across 7 bases. CDR3 loop: CASSVALRGEQYF. The CDR3, as DNA: TGTGCCAGCAGCGTAGCCCTCCGGGGGGAGCAGTACTTC.